The 25 T cell receptor beta chains below come from one sample, sequenced in a study of control samples from healthy donors and cancer patients. TCRdb keeps only in-frame clones here, not all; method: immunoSEQ multiplex PCR. The sample has roughly 120,000 clones; over 90% are singletons. The specimen sequenced was blood. The source of these receptors is a man younger than 40 in good health.

This chain links TRBV6-4 with TRBJ1-1; D is ambiguous. Trimming left V 7 bases short and J 7 bases short, with 13 bases between. The CDR3 is made up of 12 amino acids. Germline V gene data show CDR1 as MRHNA and CDR2 as SNTAGT. The CDR3 DNA follows: TGTGCCAGCACGGGGTTTGGTGTTGAAGCTTTCTTT. This encodes CASTGFGVEAFF.

This clone was recorded once. The V call is TRBV29-1, the J call TRBJ2-7; no definite D call. This CDR3 contains 12 residues. Trimming cost V 4 bases and J 0 bases, with 7 bases left between them. The germline V gene encodes CDR1 SQVTM and CDR2 ANQGSEA. Here the CDR3 reads CSVVDSSYEQYF. CDR3 sequence (DNA): TGCAGCGTTGTTGATAGCTCCTACGAGCAGTACTTC.

This sequence joins TRBV27 and TRBJ2-3; 7 bases line up with TRBD1. Trimming removed 10 bases from V and 4 bases from J; junction bases left unmatched: 11. Germline lookup yields CDR1 MNHEY and CDR2 SMNVEV (reference sequence). The CDR3 covers 14 residues. CDR3 in amino acids: CATKTYRGPDTQYF. In nucleotides, the CDR3 is TGTGCCACCAAAACGTACAGGGGACCAGATACGCAGTATTTT.

The rearrangement joins TRBV6-1 to TRBJ1-2; no clear D. Trimming cost V 2 bases and J 12 bases, with 16 bases left between them. There are 13 residues in the CDR3. Germline CDR1 MNHNS, CDR2 SASEGT. The CDR3 region is CASSEWVGEGHTF. CDR3 DNA sequence: TGTGCCAGCAGTGAATGGGTCGGGGAAGGCCACACCTTC.

The V call is TRBV3-1 (or the pseudogene TRBV3-2), the J call TRBJ2-7, with D perhaps matching TRBD1 or TRBD2 (5 bases each). With 3 bases removed from V and 6 bases from J, the gap between germline ends came to 18 bases. Germline CDR1 reads LGHDT; CDR2 reads YNNKEL (reference sequence). The CDR3 is made up of 15 amino acids. The CDR3 region is CASSQHSAVGAEQYF. CDR3 nucleotides: TGTGCCAGCAGCCAGCACTCGGCCGTCGGGGCCGAGCAGTACTTC.

The chain joins TRBV13 to TRBJ2-7; 8 nucleotides match TRBD2. This CDR3 has 17 residues. Germline lookup yields CDR1 PRHDT and CDR2 FYEKMQ (reference sequence). With V trimmed by 3 bases and J by 2 bases, 12 bases remained unmatched. This chain's CDR3 is CASSFVQKRGITYEQYF. CDR3 sequence (DNA): TGTGCCAGCAGCTTTGTTCAAAAGCGGGGGATTACCTACGAGCAGTACTTC. The variable domain in full, completed from reference TRBV13 and TRBJ2-7, reads AAGVIQSPRHLIKEKRETATLKCYPIPRHDTVYWYQQGPGQDPQFLISFYEKMQSDKGSIPDRFSAQQFSDYHSELNMSSLELGDSALYFCASSFVQKRGITYEQYFGPGTRLTVT.

This rearrangement joins TRBV21-1 to TRBJ1-1. TRBV21-1 is classified as a pseudogene. This CDR3 contains 20 residues. This CDR3 is CASSKNREGRGWPGNTEAFF. DNA for the CDR3: TGTGCCAGCAGCAAAAATCGGGAGGGTAGGGGGTGGCCTGGGAACACTGAAGCTTTCTTT.

This chain uses TRBV9 with TRBJ2-5, with 7 bases identical to TRBD1. The CDR3 loop spans 14 amino acids. The V gene end was trimmed by 4 bases and the J gene end by 7 bases; junction bases not matched to a gene: 10. Germline assignment: CDR1 SGDLS and CDR2 YYNGEE. CDR3 in amino acids: CASSPGTARGTQYF. CDR3 nucleotides: TGTGCCAGCAGCCCGGGGACAGCCAGGGGGACCCAGTACTTC.

This clone was found a few times. This rearrangement joins TRBV6-1 to TRBJ1-5, with no clear D. The CDR3 totals 14 residues. Germline V gene lookup returns CDR1 MNHNS and CDR2 SASEGT. V was pared by 2 bases and J by 4 bases, with 9 bases between. The DNA of the CDR3 is TGTGCCAGCAGTGAAAAAATGAGTAATCAGCCCCAGCATTTT. Translated: CASSEKMSNQPQHF.

V and J are TRBV6-5 and TRBJ1-2, with D possibly TRBD1 on 6 matching bases. Trimming pared 3 bases from V and 5 bases from J, leaving 13 bases between. Germline CDR1 reads MNHEY; CDR2 reads SVGAGI. This CDR3 is built from 14 residues. The CDR3 here is CASSYGVGAYGYTF. In nucleotides, the CDR3 is TGTGCCAGCAGTTATGGGGTGGGGGCTTATGGCTACACCTTC.

V is TRBV9 and J is TRBJ2-3; 8 nucleotides line up with TRBD2. Germline CDR1 SGDLS, CDR2 YYNGEE. J gave up 2 bases and V 0 bases, and 2 bases lay outside the gene matches. The CDR3 runs to 15 residues. The CDR3 DNA follows: TGTGCCAGCAGCGTAGGCGGGGGGTACACAGATACGCAGTATTTT. Translation: CASSVGGGYTDTQYF.

The rearrangement links TRBV25-1 to TRBJ1-6, with 7 bases identical to TRBD1. The junction had 5 bases not matched to a gene; V was cut back by 7 bases and J by 2 bases. The length of the CDR3 is 15 residues. Germline V gene data show CDR1 as MGHDK and CDR2 as SYGVNS. CDR3 residues: CASTKTGTYNSPLHF. The CDR3 coding sequence is TGTGCCAGCACCAAGACAGGGACCTATAATTCACCCCTCCACTTT.

This chain joins TRBV25-1 and TRBJ2-5; 7 bases agree with TRBD1. Trimming took 4 bases from V and 5 from J; bases not matched to a gene: 13. Germline V gene lookup returns CDR1 MGHDK and CDR2 SYGVNS. CDR3 length: 16 residues. For the CDR3, the DNA is TGTGCCAGCAGTGGCCTACGGGACAGCCTGAGGGAGACCCAGTACTTC. It codes for CASSGLRDSLRETQYF.

The V and J genes are TRBV5-4 and TRBJ2-1, with TRBD2 matching over 10 bases. V was clipped by 1 base and J by 6 bases; unmatched bases: 4. Germline assignment: CDR1 SGHNT and CDR2 YYREEE (reference sequence). The CDR3 runs to 15 residues. The CDR3 DNA follows: TGTGCCAGCAGCTTGCCCAGCGGGGGGGCCAATGAGCAGTTCTTC. It is translated as CASSLPSGGANEQFF.

The rearrangement joins TRBV10-1 to TRBJ2-7; D not resolved. This CDR3 has 14 residues. V lost 2 bases and J lost 4, with 12 bases in between. Germline V gives CDR1 WNHNN, CDR2 SYGVQD (reference sequence). The CDR3 reads CASSEPGVGYEQYF. CDR3 in DNA: TGCGCCAGCAGTGAGCCGGGTGTTGGGTACGAGCAGTACTTC.

The chain employs TRBV6-6 and TRBJ1-6; unclear D gene. The V end lost 5 bases, the J end lost 0 bases, and 17 bases lay between the germline ends. Germline V gene lookup returns CDR1 MNHNY and CDR2 SVGAGI (reference sequence). CDR3 size: 18 residues. The DNA for the CDR3 is TGTGCCAGCAGTCCCTACCCCACACAGAGCTCCTATAATTCACCCCTCCACTTT. Its protein is CASSPYPTQSSYNSPLHF.

This clone was recorded once. The chain combines TRBV5-1 with TRBJ2-2; no firm D call. Trimming pared 0 bases from V and 5 bases from J, leaving 11 bases between. Per germline, CDR1 SGHRS and CDR2 YFSETQ. This CDR3 region has 15 residues. CDR3 amino acids: CASSLEASTTGELFF. In DNA form, the CDR3 reads TGCGCCAGCAGCTTGGAGGCGTCGACGACCGGGGAGCTGTTTTTT.

The chain's CDR3 is CASSGQGLYGYTF. The CDR3, as DNA: TGTGCCAGCAGCGGACAGGGGTTGTATGGCTACACCTTC. The chain employs TRBV9 and TRBJ1-2, with 8 bases fitting TRBD1. The CDR3 contains 13 residues. V lost 3 bases, J lost 5 bases, and 3 bases stayed unmatched. Looked up from germline, CDR1 is SGDLS and CDR2 is YYNGEE. The entire variable domain, with the rest obtained from reference TRBV9 and TRBJ1-2, is as follows: DSGVTQTPKHLITATGQRVTLRCSPRSGDLSVYWYQQSLDQGLQFLIQYYNGEERAKGNILERFSAQQFPDLHSELNLSSLELGDSALYFCASSGQGLYGYTFGSGTRLTVV.

This sequence joins TRBV27 and TRBJ2-5; 9 bases are shared with TRBD2. With 4 bases clipped from V and 2 bases from J, the junction kept 8 bases outside the gene matches. This CDR3 is built from 16 residues. Germline-derived CDR1 and CDR2 are MNHEY and SMNVEV (reference sequence). The CDR3 loop reads CASSSRGGGGQETQYF. The CDR3 nucleotides are TGTGCCAGCAGTTCCCGAGGCGGGGGGGGTCAAGAGACCCAGTACTTC.

The CDR3 bases are TGTGCCTGGATTCCCCCACCCCCGCGTAGGAACACTGAAGCTTTCTTT. Its translation is CAWIPPPPRRNTEAFF. The chain joins TRBV30 to TRBJ1-1, with D uncertain. Germline V gives CDR1 GTSNPN, CDR2 SVGIG (reference sequence). The CDR3 is 16 amino acids. With 4 bases removed from V and 1 base from J, the gap between germline ends came to 19 bases. Complete variable domain (other parts from reference TRBV30 and TRBJ1-1): SQTIHQWPATLVQPVGSPLSLECTVEGTSNPNLYWYRQAAGRGLQLLFYSVGIGQISSEVPQNLSASRPQDRQFILSSKKLLLSDSGFYLCAWIPPPPRRNTEAFFGQGTRLTVV.

This sequence joins TRBV5-5 and TRBJ1-6; D is undetermined. Trimming took off 5 bases at V and 0 bases at J, with 9 bases between the two ends. This CDR3 comprises 15 residues. The germline V gene encodes CDR1 SGHKS and CDR2 YYEKEE (reference sequence). The CDR3 DNA reads as TGTGCCAGCAGAGGCGGAAGCTCCTATAATTCACCCCTCCACTTT. This translates into CASRGGSSYNSPLHF.

The V gene is TRBV6-5, the J gene TRBJ1-5; D unclear. The V and J ends lost 6 bases and 3 bases respectively, with 12 bases between them. Germline V gives CDR1 MNHEY, CDR2 SVGAGI. This CDR3 has 14 residues. The chain's CDR3 is CASRANGYNQPQHF. The CDR3, as DNA: TGTGCCAGCAGAGCTAATGGGTACAATCAGCCCCAGCATTTT.

The chain couples TRBV27 to TRBJ2-1; D may be TRBD1 or TRBD2 (5 bases each). Germline CDR1 reads MNHEY; CDR2 reads SMNVEV (reference sequence). CDR3 length: 15 residues. V lost 7 bases to trimming and J lost 9 bases, with 22 bases between them. The CDR3 region is CASTPGAGRVGEQFF. CDR3 nucleotide sequence: TGTGCCAGCACTCCTGGGGCAGGGAGAGTGGGTGAGCAGTTCTTC.

V and J are TRBV7-9 and TRBJ2-7; D might be TRBD2 (5 bases). V shed 0 bases and J shed 5 bases, with 5 bases lying between them. CDR3 length equals 12 residues. The germline gives CDR1 SEHNR, CDR2 FQNEAQ (reference sequence). The CDR3 DNA is TGTGCCAGCAGCTTAGCCGGGGACGAGCAGTACTTC. As protein: CASSLAGDEQYF.

The CDR3 loop reads CASMKLAGARDPFF. As DNA, the CDR3 is TGTGCCAGCATGAAACTAGCGGGGGCCCGGGACCCGTTCTTC. The chain couples TRBV2 to TRBJ2-1; the match to TRBD2 covers 11 bases. Germline CDR1 and CDR2: SNHLY and FYNNEI. This CDR3 is 14 amino acids long. Trimming took 7 bases from V and 15 from J; bases not matched to a gene: 14.